These 27 T cell receptor beta chains were sequenced from one sample in a study of blood T cell repertoires in COVID-19. Measured with immunoSEQ multiplex PCR; TCRdb has only the in-frame clones, and not every one. The top ten clones hold about 9.3% of a sample with around 150,000 clones, about 84% of them seen once. What was sequenced was peripheral blood. Every receptor here comes from a woman over 75 in a cohort sampled during active or convalescent COVID-19.

The chain links TRBV7-9 to TRBJ2-7; 10 positions match TRBD2. The CDR3 has 18 amino acids. Unmatched junction bases numbered 10, after V lost 0 bases and J lost 2 bases. Looked up from germline, CDR1 is SEHNR and CDR2 is FQNEAQ (reference sequence). CDR3 DNA: TGTGCCAGCAGCTTAGCTAGCGGGGGGCCTCATACAACCTACGAGCAGTACTTC. Protein product: CASSLASGGPHTTYEQYF.

The rearrangement joins TRBV19 to TRBJ1-2; D unclear. Trimming stripped 6 bases from V and 2 bases from J, with 10 bases between. CDR3 length equals 13 residues. Per germline, CDR1 LNHDA and CDR2 SQIVND (reference sequence). CDR3 in DNA: TGTGCCAGTAGCCCTAATGAGAACTATGGCTACACCTTC. This encodes CASSPNENYGYTF.

V is TRBV7-9 and J is TRBJ2-2; TRBD2 matches 8 bases. The CDR3 loop spans 17 amino acids. The ends lost 5 bases at V and 5 bases at J; junction bases unmatched: 13. Germline V gene data show CDR1 as SEHNR and CDR2 as FQNEAQ (reference sequence). CDR3 coding DNA: TGTGCCAGCAGCCTAACCTTTACTAGCGGAGTAACCGGGGAGCTGTTTTTT. Its translation: CASSLTFTSGVTGELFF.

The chain links TRBV5-4 to TRBJ1-1; TRBD1 is a possible D gene (6 bases). Trimming shortened V by 6 bases and J by 1 base, and 13 bases separated the two germline ends. The V gene's germline CDR1 is SGHNT and CDR2 YYREEE (reference sequence). CDR3 length: 14 amino acids. DNA of the CDR3: TGTGCCAGCACCCCGAGGGGGGGGAACACTGAAGCTTTCTTT. Translated, it gives CASTPRGGNTEAFF.

V and J are TRBV5-4 and TRBJ1-1, with 10 bases fitting TRBD1. The germline CDR1 and CDR2 sequences are SGHNT and YYREEE (reference sequence). The CDR3 runs to 16 residues. Trimming removed 2 bases from V and 5 bases from J; junction bases left unmatched: 9. The CDR3 nucleotides read TGTGCCAGCAGCTTTGACAGGGGGCTGGATAGTACTGAAGCTTTCTTT. It codes for CASSFDRGLDSTEAFF.

This chain uses TRBV28 with TRBJ2-1, with TRBD2 matching 7 bases. V dropped 3 bases and J dropped 3; count of bases not matched to a gene: 5. The V gene's germline CDR1 is MDHEN and CDR2 SYDVKM. CDR3 length: 15 amino acids. Written as DNA, the CDR3 is TGTGCCAGCAGTTTCGGGCGGGGGAACTACAATGAGCAGTTCTTC. Amino acids: CASSFGRGNYNEQFF.

The chain couples TRBV5-1 to TRBJ1-1; no definite D call. Germline assignment: CDR1 SGHRS and CDR2 YFSETQ. CDR3 length: 13 amino acids. V lost 0 bases to trimming and J lost 3 bases, with 6 bases between them. CDR3 bases: TGCGCCAGCAGCTTGGCCGCGGACACTGAAGCTTTCTTT. This translates into CASSLAADTEAFF.

V usage is TRBV27 and J usage is TRBJ1-5; no firm D call. This CDR3 is built from 15 residues. CDR1 is MNHEY, CDR2 SMNVEV, per germline (reference sequence). V shed 8 bases and J shed 0 bases, with 14 bases lying between them. CDR3 bases: TGTGCCAGCGGACTTATGAGGTTTAGCAATCAGCCCCAGCATTTT. Protein product: CASGLMRFSNQPQHF.

The V and J genes are TRBV30 and TRBJ1-1; D gene uncertain. Germline CDR1 reads GTSNPN; CDR2 reads SVGIG (reference sequence). This CDR3 has 15 residues. Trimming shortened V by 2 bases and J by 3 bases, and 16 bases separated the two germline ends. CDR3 bases: TGTGCCTGGAGTAGAAGGCACAGTGAGCACACTGAAGCTTTCTTT. This sequence encodes CAWSRRHSEHTEAFF.

V usage is TRBV23-1 and J usage is TRBJ2-1; TRBD1 is a possible D gene (5 bases). TRBV23-1 is an ORF for which the function is uncertain. Trimming stripped 7 bases from V and 9 bases from J, with 19 bases between. This CDR3 has 14 amino acids. CDR3 in amino acids: CASTRARFTGEQFF. The CDR3 region has the DNA TGCGCCAGCACCCGGGCCAGGTTTACAGGTGAGCAGTTCTTC.

The chain carries TRBV12-3 or TRBV12-4 and TRBJ1-6; D gene uncertain. This CDR3 spans 13 amino acids. Trimming removed 4 bases at V and 7 bases at J, with 8 bases between. This CDR3 is CASSSLENSPLHF. CDR3 nucleotide sequence: TGTGCCAGCAGTTCACTGGAGAATTCACCCCTCCACTTT.

The J gene is TRBJ2-3, the V gene TRBV27; 8 bases map to TRBD1. Germline V CDR1 and CDR2: MNHEY, SMNVEV (reference sequence). The CDR3 has 15 amino acids. Unmatched junction bases numbered 6, after V lost 3 bases and J lost 4 bases. The chain's CDR3 is CASSFWQGAADTQYF. In DNA, the CDR3 is TGTGCCAGCAGTTTCTGGCAGGGGGCCGCAGATACGCAGTATTTT.

The table lists this clone with a few counts. The J gene is TRBJ1-2, the V gene TRBV4-1; no clear D. The CDR3 sequence is 16 residues long. The germline gives CDR1 MGHRA, CDR2 YSYEKL. The ends were cut back, 0 bases at V and 4 bases at J, with 15 bases in the middle. The CDR3 sequence: CASSQDISGGVYGYTF. CDR3 in DNA: TGCGCCAGCAGCCAAGATATCAGTGGTGGTGTCTATGGCTACACCTTC.

The rearrangement joins TRBV11-3 to TRBJ2-6, with D uncertain. Trimming took off 1 base at V and 4 bases at J, with 14 bases between the two ends. CDR3 length: 17 residues. From germline, CDR1 is SGHNT and CDR2 YENEEA. The CDR3 DNA is TGTGCCAGCAGCTTAGGCGCAGGAATGATGGGGGCCAACGTCCTGACTTTC. Translated: CASSLGAGMMGANVLTF.

This clone was counted only a few times. The chain couples TRBV29-1 to TRBJ2-7; TRBD2 matches 7 bases. After removal of 2 bases from V and 1 base from J, the junction contained 8 bases not matched to a gene. The CDR3 consists of 15 residues. Germline V CDR1 and CDR2: SQVTM, ANQGSEA. Here the CDR3 DNA reads TGCAGCGTTGAACTAAGGGAGGGCAGGTCCTACGAGCAGTACTTC. It translates to CSVELREGRSYEQYF.

This chain uses TRBV4-2 with TRBJ2-5; the match to TRBD2 covers 10 bases. The germline V gene has CDR1 LGHNA and CDR2 YNFKEQ. V shed 6 bases, J shed 1 base, and the junction held 8 bases outside the gene matches. This CDR3 is 16 amino acids long. This CDR3 reads CASSRGSGGSQETQYF. The CDR3 region has the DNA TGTGCCAGCAGTCGGGGTAGCGGGGGGTCCCAAGAGACCCAGTACTTC.

The count of this clone is one. The CDR3 nucleotides read TGTGCCAGCAGCTCCGGGACTCCCCTAAACACCGGGGAGCTGTTTTTT. Its translation: CASSSGTPLNTGELFF. This chain links TRBV5-5 with TRBJ2-2; tentative D call: TRBD2 (6 bases). The CDR3 has 16 amino acids. CDR1 is SGHKS, CDR2 YYEKEE, per germline (reference sequence). Trimming left V 3 bases short and J 2 bases short, with 14 bases between.

The gene calls are TRBV24-1 and TRBJ1-2; unclear D gene. V was cut by 9 bases and J by 3 bases, with 13 bases left in between. CDR1 and CDR2 from the germline V gene are KGHDR and SFDVKD. This CDR3 is 13 amino acids long. The CDR3 here is CATHYREDYGYTF. CDR3 coding DNA: TGTGCCACCCACTATCGGGAAGACTATGGCTACACCTTC.

The V and J genes are TRBV7-3 and TRBJ1-2, with 9 bases lining up with TRBD1. Germline CDR1 and CDR2: SGHTA and FQGTGA. The V gene end was trimmed by 5 bases and the J gene end by 4 bases; junction bases not matched to a gene: 5. This CDR3 region has 14 residues. The CDR3 loop is CASSPATGGYGYTF. The CDR3 nucleotides read TGTGCCAGCAGCCCAGCGACAGGGGGCTATGGCTACACCTTC.

Only one count was recorded for this clone. This chain connects TRBV27 to TRBJ1-1; 10 nucleotides agree with TRBD1. CDR3 length: 16 residues. Germline CDR1 is MNHEY and CDR2 is SMNVEV (reference sequence). The ends lost 2 bases at V and 10 bases at J; junction bases unmatched: 13. CDR3 sequence: CASSLLPPGQGPPAFF. As DNA, the CDR3 is TGTGCCAGCAGTTTACTCCCGCCGGGACAGGGGCCCCCAGCTTTCTTT.

The chain has TRBV7-2 and TRBJ1-6, with D possibly matching TRBD1 (6 bases). Deletions cut 4 bases from V and 12 bases from J, with 16 bases between. This CDR3 contains 14 residues. Germline V gene lookup returns CDR1 SGHTA and CDR2 FQGNSA. The CDR3: CASSSLLTGRPLHF. Written as DNA, the CDR3 is TGTGCCAGCAGCTCTCTGCTGACAGGCAGACCCCTCCACTTT.

This chain uses TRBV13 with TRBJ2-5; TRBD2 matches at 7 bases. There are 15 residues in the CDR3. Germline V CDR1 and CDR2: PRHDT, FYEKMQ (reference sequence). The V segment lost 0 bases and the J segment 4 bases; nucleotides outside the gene matches: 5. The CDR3 region is CASSLGLREGETQYF. The CDR3 DNA reads as TGTGCCAGCAGCTTAGGCCTAAGGGAGGGAGAGACCCAGTACTTC.

The J gene is TRBJ2-1, the V gene TRBV6-5; TRBD1 aligns across 10 bases. Germline-derived CDR1 and CDR2 are MNHEY and SVGAGI. The CDR3 length is 15 residues. Trimming cost V 6 bases and J 3 bases; bases outside gene matches: 5. The CDR3 bases are TGTGCCAGCAGGAGGGACAGGGGTTTCTACAATGAGCAGTTCTTC. Amino acids: CASRRDRGFYNEQFF.

This clone is a singleton in its sample. The chain has TRBV19 and TRBJ1-2; D may be TRBD1 (5 bases). V lost 3 bases and J lost 6, with 17 bases in between. Germline V gene lookup returns CDR1 LNHDA and CDR2 SQIVND (reference sequence). The CDR3 is 15 residues long. CDR3 in DNA: TGTGCCAGTAGTATTTTAACCGCCCGACAGAATGGCTACACCTTC. Encoded protein: CASSILTARQNGYTF.

CDR3 DNA: TGTGCCAGCAGCCGTGACTTAGTCACTGAAGCTTTCTTT. The encoded protein is CASSRDLVTEAFF. The chain employs TRBV9 and TRBJ1-1; D is unclear. With 4 bases removed from V and 4 bases from J, the gap between germline ends came to 11 bases. CDR3 size: 13 residues. Looked up from germline, CDR1 is SGDLS and CDR2 is YYNGEE.

This clone has just one count. The V gene is TRBV5-1, the J gene TRBJ2-2, with a tentative D call TRBD2 (6 bases). Germline V gives CDR1 SGHRS, CDR2 YFSETQ. V was cut by 0 bases and J by 7 bases, with 7 bases left in between. CDR3 length equals 13 residues. CDR3 amino acids: CASSLGLDGELFF. DNA for the CDR3: TGCGCCAGCAGCTTGGGACTAGACGGGGAGCTGTTTTTT.

The chain couples TRBV5-4 to TRBJ2-2, with 9 bases fitting TRBD1. Germline V gene lookup returns CDR1 SGHNT and CDR2 YYREEE (reference sequence). The CDR3 length is 14 residues. V dropped 9 bases and J dropped 2; count of bases not matched to a gene: 5. CDR3 DNA sequence: TGTGCCACCAAACAGGGGGCTAACACCGGGGAGCTGTTTTTT. It encodes CATKQGANTGELFF.